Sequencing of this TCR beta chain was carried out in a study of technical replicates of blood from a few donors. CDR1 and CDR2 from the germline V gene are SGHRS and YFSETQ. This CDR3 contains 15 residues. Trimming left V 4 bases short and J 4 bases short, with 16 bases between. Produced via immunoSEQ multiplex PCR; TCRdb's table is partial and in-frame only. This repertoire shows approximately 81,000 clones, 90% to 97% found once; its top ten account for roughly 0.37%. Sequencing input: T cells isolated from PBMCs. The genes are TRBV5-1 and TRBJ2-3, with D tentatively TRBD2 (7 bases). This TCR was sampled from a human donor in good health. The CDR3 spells CASSGGGGSPDTQYF. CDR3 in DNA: TGCGCCAGCAGCGGCGGGGGCGGGAGTCCAGATACGCAGTATTTT.